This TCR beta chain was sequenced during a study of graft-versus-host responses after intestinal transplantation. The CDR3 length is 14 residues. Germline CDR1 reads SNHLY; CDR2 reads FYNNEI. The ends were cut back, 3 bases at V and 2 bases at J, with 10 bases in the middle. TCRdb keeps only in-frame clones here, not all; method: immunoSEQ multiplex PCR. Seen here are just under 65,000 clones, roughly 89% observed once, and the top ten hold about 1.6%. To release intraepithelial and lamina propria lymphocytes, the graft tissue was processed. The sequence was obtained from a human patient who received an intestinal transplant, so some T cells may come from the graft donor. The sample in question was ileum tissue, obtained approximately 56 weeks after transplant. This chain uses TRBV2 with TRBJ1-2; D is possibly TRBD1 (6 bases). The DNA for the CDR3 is TGTGCCAGCAGTGATGGGGGCTTAAACTATGGCTACACCTTC. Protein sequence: CASSDGGLNYGYTF. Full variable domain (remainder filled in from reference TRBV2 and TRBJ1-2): EPEVTQTPSHQVTQMGQEVILRCVPISNHLYFYWYRQILGQKVEFLVSFYNNEISEKSEIFDDQFSVERPDGSNFTLKIRSTKLEDSAMYFCASSDGGLNYGYTFGSGTRLTVV.